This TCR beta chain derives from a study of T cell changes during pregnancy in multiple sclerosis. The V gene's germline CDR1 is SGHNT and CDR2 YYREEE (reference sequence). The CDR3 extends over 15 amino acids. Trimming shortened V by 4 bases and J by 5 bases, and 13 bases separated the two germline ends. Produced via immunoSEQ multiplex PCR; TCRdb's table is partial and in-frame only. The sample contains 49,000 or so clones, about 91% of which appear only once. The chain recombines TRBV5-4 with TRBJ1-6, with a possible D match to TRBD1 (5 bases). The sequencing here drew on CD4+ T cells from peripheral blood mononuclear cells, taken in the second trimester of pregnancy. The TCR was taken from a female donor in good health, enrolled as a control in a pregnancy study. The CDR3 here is CASSRDWSDNSPLHF. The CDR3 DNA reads TGTGCCAGCAGCAGGGACTGGTCGGATAATTCACCCCTCCACTTT.